This T cell receptor beta chain was sequenced for a study of beta chain features in type 1 diabetes. The investigators reverse transcribed all of the isolated RNA, so they sequenced expressed TCRB transcripts. Mean read depth for naive, central memory and regulatory T cell samples was several million reads. Here immunoSEQ multiplex PCR was the method, and the copy in TCRdb shows in-frame clones only, minus some. Here the sample spans 300,000 or so clones, approximately 13% being singletons. Sorted populations were all over 95% pure. To note about this clone: The antigen is unknown. Different DNA sequences within this sample yield the same CDR3.

Study outcomes and limitations: Moderately but significantly shorter TCRB CDR3s were found in Type 1 diabetes patients in all four CD4+ subsets. In type 1 diabetes patients, VDJ junctions had fewer insertions; deletions at these junctions were more frequent.

There are 15 residues in the CDR3. Germline V lookup: CDR1 SGDLS, CDR2 YYNGEE. J lost 4 bases, V lost 3 bases, and 4 bases had no gene match. V gene TRBV9 combines with J gene TRBJ2-5, with TRBD2 matching over 12 bases. The sequencing input was naive CD4+ T cells from blood. This TCR was recovered from a woman aged 18-29 years with type 1 diabetes. CDR3 bases: TGTGCCAGCAGCGCTGGACTAGCGGGAACAGAGACCCAGTACTTC. The encoded protein is CASSAGLAGTETQYF.